The rows below give T cell receptor beta chains drawn from one sample of a study of blood T cell repertoires in COVID-19. This table comes from immunoSEQ multiplex PCR, and its TCRdb copy is limited to in-frame clones, with some not included. Altogether 250,000 to 350,000 clones are present, around 90% being singletons, with the ten largest covering 3.5% to 5%. The material sequenced was PBMCs or T cells enriched from blood (not recorded which). These receptors originate from a woman aged 18-29 years with acute COVID-19. Both conserved end residues are part of each CDR3. D genes are given only for firm matches. Expanded clones get a size class; other rows say once, few or many, or leave the size out.

-,TRBJ1-1,TRBV4-2,-,TGTGCCAGCAGCCAAGAATCCATGAACACTGAAGCTTTCTTT,CASSQESMNTEAFF
-,TRBJ1-5,TRBV3-1/TRBV3-2,-,TGTGCCAGCAGCGCGACGGAGGGGCGAGGTCCCCAGCATTTT,CASSATEGRGPQHF
once,TRBJ1-1,TRBV7-2,TRBD1,TGTGCCAGCAGCTTCCAATCCGGGACAGGCCTCAATGAAGCTTTCTTT,CASSFQSGTGLNEAFF
-,TRBJ2-1,TRBV28,TRBD2,TGTGCCAGCAGTTTTGGTGGGCTAGCGGGCCACAATGAGCAGTTCTTC,CASSFGGLAGHNEQFF
-,TRBJ2-5,TRBV24-1,-,TGTGCCACCAGTGAGGGCCCGCAAGAGACCCAGTACTTC,CATSEGPQETQYF
-,TRBJ2-7,TRBV13,TRBD2,TGTGCCAGCAGCTTACGACTAGCGGGAGTTGGCGACGAGCAGTACTTC,CASSLRLAGVGDEQYF
once,TRBJ2-2,TRBV27,TRBD1,TGTGCCAGGACCAACCCCAGGGACAGGGAAATCACCGGGGAGCTGTTTTTT,CARTNPRDREITGELFF
-,TRBJ1-6,TRBV3-1/TRBV3-2,TRBD1,TGTGCCAGCAGCCAAGAGGGACAGGGTAATGCACCCCTCCACTTT,CASSQEGQGNAPLHF
once,TRBJ1-5,TRBV5-6,-,TGTGCCAGCAGCGGGGGGGACAGCAATCAGCCCCAGCATTTT,CASSGGDSNQPQHF
-,TRBJ2-5,TRBV5-6,-,TGTGCCAGCAGCTCAATGCGGGAGACCCAGTACTTC,CASSSMRETQYF
-,TRBJ1-5,TRBV12-5,-,TGTGCTAGTGGTTTGTCAGGTAATCAGCCCCAGCATTTT,CASGLSGNQPQHF
-,TRBJ1-2,TRBV10-3,-,TGTGCCATCACCGTAGACAGTGGAGGGGTCTATGGCTACACCTTC,CAITVDSGGVYGYTF
-,TRBJ1-1,TRBV9,-,TGTGCCAGCAGCGTGAGATCTGACACTGAAGCTTTCTTT,CASSVRSDTEAFF
-,TRBJ2-1,TRBV24-1,TRBD2,TGTGCCACCAGTGACTTTAGCGGGAGGGCCTCGGCCTACAATGAGCAGTTCTTC,CATSDFSGRASAYNEQFF
-,TRBJ2-3,TRBV9,TRBD2,TGTGCCAGCAGCGTCCCCGGGGGGGCCGGCACAGATACGCAGTATTTT,CASSVPGGAGTDTQYF
-,TRBJ2-1,TRBV5-1,TRBD2,TGCGCCAGCAGCCCCCGAGGGGCTAGCGGGACCTACAATGAGCAGTTCTTC,CASSPRGASGTYNEQFF
-,TRBJ2-1,TRBV11-2,TRBD1,TGTGCCAGCAGCCACACAGGGGGCGGTGAGCAGTTCTTC,CASSHTGGGEQFF
-,TRBJ1-2,TRBV27,-,TGTGCCAGCAGTACAACAGGGACCTACACCTTC,CASSTTGTYTF
-,TRBJ1-1,TRBV29-1,-,TGCAGCGTTAGTAGATACACTGAAGCTTTCTTT,CSVSRYTEAFF
-,TRBJ1-4,TRBV18,-,TGTGCCAGCTCACCCGGACAGAACCCTGAAAAACTGTTTTTT,CASSPGQNPEKLFF
-,TRBJ2-1,TRBV7-9,TRBD2,TGTGCCAGCAGCTTAGGCGGGAGTAGGAATGAGCAGTTCTTC,CASSLGGSRNEQFF
-,TRBJ2-1,TRBV19,-,TGTGCCAGTAGTATAGGATGGAGGAATGAGCAGTTCTTC,CASSIGWRNEQFF
-,TRBJ2-2,TRBV18,-,TGTGCCAGCTCACCAGGTCAGGGCGACACCGGGGAGCTGTTTTTT,CASSPGQGDTGELFF
-,TRBJ1-1,TRBV25-1,-,TGTGCCAGCAGTTGGGGGGATACTGAAGCTTTCTTT,CASSWGDTEAFF
-,TRBJ2-1,TRBV11-2,TRBD2,TGTGCCAGCAGCTTAATCTTAGCGGGAGGACCCGACGGATACAATGAGCAGTTCTTC,CASSLILAGGPDGYNEQFF
-,TRBJ1-6,TRBV28,-,TGTGCCAGCATCGTTAAGGGGTCGCGGGATGGCTATAATTCACCCCTCCACTTT,CASIVKGSRDGYNSPLHF
-,TRBJ2-7,TRBV14,TRBD2,TGTGCCAGCAGCCAACTAGCGGGAGACTCCTACGAGCAGTACTTC,CASSQLAGDSYEQYF
-,TRBJ1-1,TRBV7-9,-,TGTGCCAGCAGCTTAACAGGGCCGTCTGAAGCTTTCTTT,CASSLTGPSEAFF
-,TRBJ1-1,TRBV28,-,TGTGCCAGCAGTTTACAAGAATGGGGGGACACTGAAGCTTTCTTT,CASSLQEWGDTEAFF
-,TRBJ2-3,TRBV24-1,-,TGTGCCACCAGTGATTTGCTCCGGACAGATACGCAGTATTTT,CATSDLLRTDTQYF
once,TRBJ2-7,TRBV28,TRBD1,TGTGCCAGCAGTTTGGGACAGGGGAGCGAGCAGTACTTC,CASSLGQGSEQYF
-,TRBJ2-2,TRBV2,TRBD2,TGTGCCAGCAGTGACCCACTAGCGGGCGGGCCCAAGCTGTTTTTT,CASSDPLAGGPKLFF
-,TRBJ1-1,TRBV6-5,-,TGTGCCACCGTGGGGTTGGGGGGACCCCGTGAAGCTTTCTTT,CATVGLGGPREAFF
-,TRBJ2-3,TRBV6-2/TRBV6-3,TRBD2,TGTGCCAGCACCCCCCGAGCGGGAGGGGTCACAGATACGCAGTATTTT,CASTPRAGGVTDTQYF
few,TRBJ2-3,TRBV11-2,-,TGTGCCAGCAGCTTAGGAATCGGACTTACCACAGATACGCAGTATTTT,CASSLGIGLTTDTQYF
-,TRBJ1-3,TRBV28,TRBD1,TGTGCCAGCAGTCTGGCGACAGGGGCCGCTTCATCCGTCTCTGGAAACACCATATATTTT,CASSLATGAASSVSGNTIYF
-,TRBJ2-5,TRBV19,TRBD1,TGTGCCAGTAGCGGAATTATGACAGGGAGCCGGGAGACCCAGTACTTC,CASSGIMTGSRETQYF
-,TRBJ2-2,TRBV7-5,-,TGTGCCAGAAGCTTAGCGACAGGTTGGAGAACCGGGGAGCTGTTTTTT,CARSLATGWRTGELFF
-,TRBJ1-2,TRBV5-6,TRBD1,TGTGCCAGCACCATATACAGGGGAGAAGGCTATGGCTACACCTTC,CASTIYRGEGYGYTF
-,TRBJ2-3,TRBV7-6,-,TGTGCCAGCAGCCCGAGTCCTACGGGGATGGATACGCAGTATTTT,CASSPSPTGMDTQYF
-,TRBJ2-7,TRBV28,TRBD2,TGTGCCAGCAGTGGGTGGTTACTAGCGGGAGGCCTTAACTACGAGCAGTACTTC,CASSGWLLAGGLNYEQYF
-,TRBJ2-7,TRBV18,-,TGTGCCAGCTCACCGCGAGGCTACGAGCAGTACTTC,CASSPRGYEQYF
-,TRBJ2-2,TRBV7-3,TRBD1,TGTGCCAGCAGCCGACAGGGGCCAAACACCGGGGAGCTGTTTTTT,CASSRQGPNTGELFF
-,TRBJ1-1,TRBV3-1/TRBV3-2,-,TGTGCCAGCAGCCAAGAACCGGGTGGAACTGAAGCTTTCTTT,CASSQEPGGTEAFF
-,TRBJ2-2,TRBV7-7,TRBD2,TGTGCTAGCAGCCCGACTAGCGGGAAAGCCACCGGGGAGCTGTTTTTT,CASSPTSGKATGELFF